These 30 T cell receptor beta chains share one sample of origin, sequenced in a study of T cell responses to AZD1222 COVID-19 vaccine. Profiling relied on immunoSEQ multiplex PCR, and the TCRdb table lists in-frame clones only, not all of them. The sample includes 100,000 to 150,000 clones, 86% of them seen just once. Sequenced material: peripheral blood, taken on day 0 of AZD1222 vaccination. These receptors came from an adult in good health.

The CDR3 is CATSTPGLNTEAFF. DNA for the CDR3: TGTGCCACCAGCACGCCGGGGCTGAACACTGAAGCTTTCTTT. The rearrangement links TRBV15 to TRBJ1-1; the D gene is possibly TRBD1 (5 bases). Germline CDR1 and CDR2: LNHNV and YYDKDF (reference sequence). The CDR3 has 14 residues. Trimming took off 4 bases at V and 0 bases at J, with 9 bases between the two ends.

The chain carries TRBV27 and TRBJ2-3, with D tentatively TRBD1 or TRBD2 (5 bases each). Germline lookup yields CDR1 MNHEY and CDR2 SMNVEV (reference sequence). V dropped 1 base and J dropped 2 bases, with 7 bases sitting between them. The CDR3 has 14 residues. CDR3 loop: CASSLWGNTDTQYF. Here the CDR3 DNA reads TGTGCCAGCAGTTTATGGGGGAACACAGATACGCAGTATTTT.

This rearrangement joins TRBV7-6 to TRBJ1-3; D is uncertain. There are 12 residues in the CDR3. Trimming took 11 bases from V and 4 from J, leaving 12 bases between them. CDR1 is SGHVS and CDR2 is FNYEAQ in the germline V gene. CDR3 in amino acids: CAGSKRGNTIYF. The CDR3 coding sequence is TGTGCCGGCTCAAAGCGAGGAAACACCATATATTTT.

The chain uses TRBV27 and TRBJ2-7; a possible D gene is TRBD2 (6 bases). The germline V gene encodes CDR1 MNHEY and CDR2 SMNVEV (reference sequence). CDR3 length: 16 amino acids. Trimming left V 0 bases short and J 0 bases short, with 12 bases between. CDR3 in amino acids: CASSLSQRESSYEQYF. CDR3 nucleotide sequence: TGTGCCAGCAGTTTATCGCAACGGGAGTCCTCCTACGAGCAGTACTTC.

J is TRBJ1-5 and V is TRBV9, with 7 bases that match TRBD1. With 3 bases clipped from V and 4 bases from J, the junction kept 4 bases outside the gene matches. Germline V gene data show CDR1 as SGDLS and CDR2 as YYNGEE. CDR3 size: 14 residues. CDR3 DNA: TGTGCCAGCAGCGAAGGGGGCAGGAATCAGCCCCAGCATTTT. It specifies CASSEGGRNQPQHF. Complete variable domain (other parts from reference TRBV9 and TRBJ1-5): DSGVTQTPKHLITATGQRVTLRCSPRSGDLSVYWYQQSLDQGLQFLIQYYNGEERAKGNILERFSAQQFPDLHSELNLSSLELGDSALYFCASSEGGRNQPQHFGDGTRLSIL.

The V call is TRBV24-1, the J call TRBJ2-5; D possibly corresponds to TRBD2 (6 bases). Germline assignment: CDR1 KGHDR and CDR2 SFDVKD. The CDR3 is made up of 14 amino acids. V was shortened by 4 bases and J by 5 bases, with 13 bases between the two germline ends. CDR3 sequence reads: CATSDPTRRETQYF. The CDR3 coding sequence is TGTGCCACCAGTGACCCGACTAGACGTGAGACCCAGTACTTC.

This chain uses TRBV5-5 with TRBJ2-7; weak D call: TRBD2 (6 bases). With 1 base removed from V and 0 bases from J, the gap between germline ends came to 8 bases. This CDR3 is built from 14 residues. From germline, CDR1 is SGHKS and CDR2 YYEKEE (reference sequence). CDR3 sequence reads: CASSLQRASYEQYF. The CDR3 DNA is TGTGCCAGCAGCTTGCAGCGGGCCTCCTACGAGCAGTACTTC.

This chain connects TRBV5-8 to TRBJ2-2; TRBD1 matches at 9 bases. The CDR3 has 16 amino acids. V lost 4 bases and J lost 0; bases outside the gene matches: 4. Looked up from germline, CDR1 is SGHTS and CDR2 is YDEGEE. CDR3: CASSPRQGANTGELFF. DNA for the CDR3: TGTGCCAGCAGCCCCCGACAGGGGGCGAACACCGGGGAGCTGTTTTTT.

The chain employs TRBV3-1 (or the pseudogene TRBV3-2) and TRBJ1-1; D is perhaps TRBD1 (5 bases). The V gene's germline CDR1 is LGHDT and CDR2 YNNKEL (reference sequence). CDR3 length equals 13 residues. Trimming removed 6 bases from V and 8 bases from J, with 16 bases in between. CDR3 region: CASRREGRTEAFF. DNA for the CDR3: TGTGCCAGCAGGCGAGAGGGGCGAACCGAAGCTTTCTTT.

The gene calls are TRBV28 and TRBJ1-2; 12 bases are shared with TRBD1. This CDR3 is 15 amino acids long. Germline values: CDR1 MDHEN, CDR2 SYDVKM. V lost 6 bases, J lost 8 bases, and 10 bases stayed unmatched. CDR3 in DNA: TGTGCCAGCAGCCTAGGGGGACAGGGGGCGCGGGGCTACACCTTC. Encoded protein: CASSLGGQGARGYTF.

This clone was detected once. The chain couples TRBV4-2 to TRBJ2-5, with D possibly TRBD2 on 6 matching bases. Trimming pared 1 base from V and 4 bases from J, leaving 16 bases between. This CDR3 has 16 amino acids. Germline CDR1 reads LGHNA; CDR2 reads YNFKEQ. The CDR3 loop reads CASSQGDGRGGETQYF. Here the CDR3 DNA reads TGTGCCAGCAGCCAAGGGGACGGGAGAGGTGGAGAGACCCAGTACTTC.

The chain joins TRBV27 to TRBJ1-1; D ambiguous. The germline V gene encodes CDR1 MNHEY and CDR2 SMNVEV (reference sequence). This CDR3 comprises 13 residues. Between the trimmed V and J ends, which lost 0 bases and 1 base, there was a span of 3 bases. The CDR3 is CASSLSRNTEAFF. The CDR3 DNA sequence: TGTGCCAGCAGTTTATCACGGAACACTGAAGCTTTCTTT.

Note on this clone: The sample carries other DNA sequences with the same CDR3. This rearrangement joins TRBV5-1 to TRBJ1-1, with 7 bases fitting TRBD1. V trimming: 3 bases; J trimming: 2 bases; junction bases outside the gene matches: 4. The CDR3 is 14 amino acids. Germline lookup yields CDR1 SGHRS and CDR2 YFSETQ. This CDR3 is CASSSGQLNTEAFF. Written as DNA, the CDR3 is TGCGCCAGCAGCTCGGGACAGTTAAACACTGAAGCTTTCTTT.

The gene calls are TRBV27 and TRBJ2-6; 12 nucleotides line up with TRBD1. The V and J ends lost 1 base and 0 bases, in that order; junction bases with no gene match: 7. CDR3 size: 20 residues. Germline CDR1 reads MNHEY; CDR2 reads SMNVEV (reference sequence). The CDR3 DNA reads as TGTGCCAGCAGTTTATGGGGGACAGGGGGCTCTCTCTCTGGGGCCAACGTCCTGACTTTC. Its translation: CASSLWGTGGSLSGANVLTF.

V and J are TRBV24-1 and TRBJ1-5; tentatively, D is TRBD1 (6 bases). The CDR3 consists of 16 residues. Germline values: CDR1 KGHDR, CDR2 SFDVKD. Trimming took 2 bases from V and 6 from J, leaving 16 bases between them. CDR3 sequence (DNA): TGTGCCACCAGTGATTACTCCAGGGGCGGGAGTCAGCCCCAGCATTTT. It is translated as CATSDYSRGGSQPQHF.

J is TRBJ1-5 and V is TRBV6-5, with TRBD1 matching 10 bases. The CDR3 covers 15 residues. Trimming at V came to 6 bases and at J to 6 bases, leaving 8 bases not matched to a gene. Germline values: CDR1 MNHEY, CDR2 SVGAGI. CDR3 region: CASRKTGGAGQPQHF. CDR3 bases: TGTGCCAGCAGGAAGACAGGGGGCGCAGGTCAGCCCCAGCATTTT.

The chain is built from TRBV19 and TRBJ1-1, with a possible D match to TRBD1 (6 bases). The length of the CDR3 is 13 residues. V was shortened by 3 bases and J by 11 bases, with 16 bases between the two germline ends. Per germline, CDR1 LNHDA and CDR2 SQIVND (reference sequence). The CDR3 nucleotides read TGTGCCAGTAGTATCGAGCAGGGGTTCGAGGCTTTCTTT. Translating gives CASSIEQGFEAFF.

The genes are TRBV19 and TRBJ1-2; 7 bases map to TRBD1. The CDR3 loop spans 14 amino acids. CDR1 is LNHDA, CDR2 SQIVND, per germline (reference sequence). V shed 6 bases, J shed 1 base, and the junction held 5 bases outside the gene matches. The CDR3 loop is CASRLRQGNYGYTF. For the CDR3, the DNA is TGTGCCAGTAGATTAAGACAGGGTAACTATGGCTACACCTTC. The full variable domain, its missing parts supplied by reference TRBV19 and TRBJ1-2, is DGGITQSPKYLFRKEGQNVTLSCEQNLNHDAMYWYRQDPGQGLRLIYYSQIVNDFQKGDIAEGYSVSREKKESFPLTVTSAQKNPTAFYLCASRLRQGNYGYTFGSGTRLTVV.

Only one count was recorded for this clone. The genes are TRBV7-2 and TRBJ2-3; 8 bases match TRBD2. The CDR3 contains 16 residues. Germline V gives CDR1 SGHTA, CDR2 FQGNSA. V was clipped by 5 bases and J by 1 base; unmatched bases: 8. The CDR3 DNA sequence: TGTGCCAGCAGCCCCCGCGGGCGGGGGGGCACAGATACGCAGTATTTT. This translates into CASSPRGRGGTDTQYF.

This clone has just one count. This rearrangement joins TRBV6-5 to TRBJ1-6; D is possibly TRBD1 (6 bases). CDR1 is MNHEY and CDR2 is SVGAGI in the germline V gene. The ends were cut back, 6 bases at V and 9 bases at J, with 18 bases in the middle. CDR3 length equals 15 residues. The CDR3 here is CASRIQGNPRSPLHF. The CDR3 DNA is TGTGCCAGCAGAATACAGGGAAATCCTCGTTCACCCCTCCACTTT.

The chain recombines TRBV6-6 with TRBJ1-3, with D uncertain. V gave up 1 base and J gave up 2 bases, with 6 bases separating them. The CDR3 sequence is 14 residues long. Germline-derived CDR1 and CDR2 are MNHNY and SVGAGI (reference sequence). The CDR3: CASSYLTAGNTIYF. In nucleotides, the CDR3 is TGTGCCAGCAGTTACTTAACCGCTGGAAACACCATATATTTT.

The CDR3 spells CASSESTPSGRSETQYF. The CDR3 bases are TGCGCCAGCAGTGAGTCGACGCCTAGCGGGAGATCGGAGACCCAGTACTTC. The chain couples TRBV10-1 to TRBJ2-5, with 10 bases matching TRBD2. Germline values: CDR1 WNHNN, CDR2 SYGVQD (reference sequence). This CDR3 has 17 residues. V was pared by 0 bases and J by 5 bases, with 9 bases of the junction left unmatched.

This clone was counted once. The J gene is TRBJ1-1, the V gene TRBV4-1; D gene unclear. The germline V gene encodes CDR1 MGHRA and CDR2 YSYEKL. The CDR3 covers 12 residues. Trimming shortened V by 4 bases and J by 6 bases, and 9 bases separated the two germline ends. The CDR3 DNA reads as TGCGCCAGCAGCCTCCTAGGATCTGAAGCTTTCTTT. Translated, it gives CASSLLGSEAFF.

This chain uses TRBV10-3 with TRBJ1-2; tentative D call: TRBD1 (6 bases). V gave up 0 bases and J gave up 7 bases, with 15 bases separating them. This CDR3 is built from 15 residues. Germline lookup yields CDR1 ENHRY and CDR2 SYGVKD. The DNA for the CDR3 is TGTGCCATCAGTGAGTCGACTGGGACACCTCGTGGCTACACCTTC. Protein sequence: CAISESTGTPRGYTF.

This sequence joins TRBV6-5 and TRBJ1-5; 8 bases align to TRBD1. After removal of 0 bases from V and 5 bases from J, the junction contained 3 bases not matched to a gene. Germline values: CDR1 MNHEY, CDR2 SVGAGI. This CDR3 contains 15 residues. The CDR3 here is CASSYSGRGHQPQHF. CDR3 coding DNA: TGTGCCAGCAGTTACTCGGGCAGGGGGCATCAGCCCCAGCATTTT.

The rearrangement uses TRBV3-1 (or the pseudogene TRBV3-2) and TRBJ2-3; 12 nucleotides align to TRBD2. CDR1 is LGHDT, CDR2 YNNKEL, per germline (reference sequence). CDR3 size: 14 residues. J gave up 5 bases and V 4 bases, and 1 base lay outside the gene matches. The CDR3 reads CASSPTSGGDTQYF. For the CDR3, the DNA is TGTGCCAGCAGCCCGACTAGCGGGGGAGATACGCAGTATTTT.

The CDR3 DNA is TGTGCCACCAGCAGAGATTTAGGGGAAAAACTGTTTTTT. This encodes CATSRDLGEKLFF. The J gene is TRBJ1-4, the V gene TRBV15, with D unresolved. Looked up from germline, CDR1 is LNHNV and CDR2 is YYDKDF (reference sequence). The CDR3 extends over 13 amino acids. Trimming took off 0 bases at V and 8 bases at J, with 7 bases between the two ends.

This clone was found a few times. The rearrangement uses TRBV10-3 and TRBJ1-2, with 8 bases aligning to TRBD1. The V gene's germline CDR1 is ENHRY and CDR2 SYGVKD. The J segment lost 9 bases and the V segment lost 10 bases, leaving 19 bases of the junction unmatched. This CDR3 has 15 amino acids. CDR3 coding DNA: TGTGCCAGCCGGACAGGGAGACACAAACCGATGAGCTACACCTTC. It specifies CASRTGRHKPMSYTF.

This chain links TRBV6-5 with TRBJ1-4; D remains ambiguous. Per the germline V gene, CDR1 is MNHEY and CDR2 is SVGAGI. The germline V and J ends were trimmed by 7 bases and 5 bases, with 17 bases remaining between them. The CDR3 spans 15 residues. The CDR3 spells CASTPMGRMNEKLFF. CDR3 sequence (DNA): TGTGCCAGCACCCCGATGGGTCGGATGAATGAAAAACTGTTTTTT.

The gene calls are TRBV2 and TRBJ2-2; D is possibly TRBD1 (5 bases). The ends were cut back, 2 bases at V and 2 bases at J, with 9 bases in the middle. The CDR3 totals 15 residues. Germline V gene lookup returns CDR1 SNHLY and CDR2 FYNNEI. The DNA for the CDR3 is TGTGCCAGCAGTGAATCTGGACAAAACACCGGGGAGCTGTTTTTT. The encoded protein is CASSESGQNTGELFF.